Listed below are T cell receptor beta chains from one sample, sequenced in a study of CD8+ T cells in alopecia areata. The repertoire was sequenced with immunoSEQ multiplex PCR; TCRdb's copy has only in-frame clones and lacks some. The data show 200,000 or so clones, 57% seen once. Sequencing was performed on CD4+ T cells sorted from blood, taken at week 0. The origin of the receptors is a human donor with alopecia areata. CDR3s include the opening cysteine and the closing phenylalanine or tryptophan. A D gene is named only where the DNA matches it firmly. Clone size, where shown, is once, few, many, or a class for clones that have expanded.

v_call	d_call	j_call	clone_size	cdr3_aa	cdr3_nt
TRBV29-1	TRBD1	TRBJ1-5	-	CSVGNGAGGNQPQHF	TGCAGCGTTGGGAACGGGGCAGGGGGTAATCAGCCCCAGCATTTT
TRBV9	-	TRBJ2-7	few	CASSVVLLASYEQYF	TGTGCCAGCAGCGTAGTCCTCCTAGCGTCCTACGAGCAGTACTTC
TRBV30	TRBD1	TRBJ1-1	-	CAWAGQQGTEAFF	TGTGCCTGGGCGGGACAGCAAGGCACTGAAGCTTTCTTT
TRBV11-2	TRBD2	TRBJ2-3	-	CASSTSADTQYF	TGTGCCAGCAGCACTAGCGCGGATACGCAGTATTTT
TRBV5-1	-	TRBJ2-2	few	CASSRKGSGSTGELFF	TGCGCCAGCAGCCGTAAAGGGTCGGGCAGCACCGGGGAGCTGTTTTTT
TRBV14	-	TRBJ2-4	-	CASSHDQVVGKNIQYF	TGTGCCAGCAGCCACGATCAAGTGGTGGGAAAAAACATTCAGTACTTC
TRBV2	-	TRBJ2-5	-	CASSGRAGLQETQYF	TGTGCCAGCAGTGGTAGGGCAGGGTTGCAAGAGACCCAGTACTTC
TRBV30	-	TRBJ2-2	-	CAWSPTRAGELFF	TGTGCCTGGAGTCCAACCAGGGCAGGGGAGCTGTTTTTT
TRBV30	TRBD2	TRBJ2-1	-	CAWNLRGGSVNEQFF	TGTGCCTGGAATCTACGGGGGGGTTCGGTAAATGAGCAGTTCTTC
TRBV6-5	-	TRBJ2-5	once	CASSYSMGQETQYF	TGTGCCAGCAGTTACTCGATGGGTCAAGAGACCCAGTACTTC
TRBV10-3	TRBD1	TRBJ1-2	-	CAISVKTDRGYGYTF	TGTGCCATCAGTGTAAAAACGGACAGGGGCTATGGCTACACCTTC
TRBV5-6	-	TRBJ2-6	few	CASSLVQGSGANVLTF	TGTGCCAGCAGCTTGGTACAGGGCTCTGGGGCCAACGTCCTGACTTTC
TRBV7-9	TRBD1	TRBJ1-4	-	CASSFGQGATNEKLFF	TGTGCCAGCAGTTTCGGACAGGGGGCAACTAATGAAAAACTGTTTTTT
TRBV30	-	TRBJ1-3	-	CAWSVPGNTIYF	TGTGCCTGGAGTGTACCCGGAAACACCATATATTTT
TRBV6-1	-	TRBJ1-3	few	CASSGTDPGNTIYF	TGTGCCAGCAGTGGGACAGACCCTGGAAACACCATATATTTT
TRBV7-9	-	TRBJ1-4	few	CASSLSAGGEKLFF	TGTGCCAGCAGCTTATCCGCCGGCGGTGAAAAACTGTTTTTT
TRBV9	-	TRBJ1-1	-	CASSVEPMNTEAFF	TGTGCCAGCAGCGTAGAACCCATGAACACTGAAGCTTTCTTT
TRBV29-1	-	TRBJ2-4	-	CSVEAVGSVQYF	TGCAGCGTTGAGGCGGTGGGGAGCGTTCAGTACTTC
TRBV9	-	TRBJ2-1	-	CASSVEESSYNEQFF	TGTGCCAGCAGCGTAGAGGAGTCGTCCTACAATGAGCAGTTCTTC
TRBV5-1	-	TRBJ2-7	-	CASSFESEQYF	TGCGCCAGCAGCTTCGAGTCCGAGCAGTACTTC
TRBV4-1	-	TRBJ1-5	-	CASSHETGNQPQHF	TGCGCCAGCAGCCATGAAACAGGGAATCAGCCCCAGCATTTT
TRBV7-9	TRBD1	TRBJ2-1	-	CASSRTGFYNEQFF	TGTGCCAGCAGCCGGACAGGGTTTTACAATGAGCAGTTCTTC
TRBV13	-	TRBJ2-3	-	CASIARAGLDTQYF	TGTGCCAGCATAGCCCGAGCGGGCTTAGATACGCAGTATTTT
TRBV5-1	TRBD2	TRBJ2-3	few	CASTEAGGTDTQYF	TGCGCCAGCACAGAAGCGGGGGGCACAGATACGCAGTATTTT
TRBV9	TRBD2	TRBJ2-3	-	CASSVGTSESLTDTQYF	TGTGCCAGCAGCGTTGGGACTAGTGAATCCCTCACAGATACGCAGTATTTT
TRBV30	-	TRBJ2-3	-	CAWSSVTQYF	TGTGCCTGGAGTAGCGTAACGCAGTATTTT
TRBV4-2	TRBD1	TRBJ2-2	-	CASSQDLGTGDGELFF	TGTGCCAGCAGCCAAGATTTGGGGACAGGGGACGGGGAGCTGTTTTTT
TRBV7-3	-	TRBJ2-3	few	CASSLNRLVPDTQYF	TGTGCCAGCAGCTTAAACCGACTGGTTCCAGATACGCAGTATTTT
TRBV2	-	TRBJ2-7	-	CASKDYEQYF	TGTGCCAGCAAAGACTACGAGCAGTACTTC
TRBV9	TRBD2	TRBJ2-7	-	CASSVGLAGYEQYF	TGTGCCAGCAGCGTAGGCCTAGCGGGCTACGAGCAGTACTTC
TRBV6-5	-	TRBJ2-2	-	CASRMDFLTGELFF	TGTGCCAGCAGGATGGACTTTCTCACCGGGGAGCTGTTTTTT
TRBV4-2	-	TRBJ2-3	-	CASSQDPGLSGQWGSDTQYF	TGTGCCAGCAGCCAAGATCCGGGTCTCTCCGGACAGTGGGGGTCAGATACGCAGTATTTT